This T cell receptor beta chain was captured in a study of T cell responses to AZD1222 COVID-19 vaccine. The study's findings and limits: Researchers report vaccine-associated CD4 TCRs spanning spike, with dominance at 160-218 and 743-854.

The CDR3 extends over 13 amino acids. Trimming pared 6 bases from V and 0 bases from J, leaving 9 bases between. On this clone itself: Antigen: not known.

Data came from immunoSEQ multiplex PCR; TCRdb stores just in-frame clones and leaves some out. The data hold around 150,000 clones, with 75% to 95% observed a single time. The chain carries TRBV12-3 or TRBV12-4 and TRBJ2-7; D may be TRBD1 (6 bases). The source was peripheral blood, collected 28 days after the second AZD1222 dose. The sequence was collected from an adult who received the AZD1222 COVID-19 vaccine. As DNA, the CDR3 is TGTGCCAGCAGACTGGACAGCTCCTACGAGCAGTACTTC. Translation gives CASRLDSSYEQYF.